The 28 T cell receptor beta chains below come from one sample, sequenced in a study of blood T cell repertoires in COVID-19. The method was immunoSEQ multiplex PCR; TCRdb's version includes in-frame clones alone and lacks a portion of them. The sample lists approximately 300,000 clones, 85% seen once, with 1.9% in the top ten. Sample: PBMCs or T cells enriched from blood (not recorded which). The source of these receptors is a woman aged 25-40 years who had been exposed to COVID-19.

This rearrangement joins TRBV27 to TRBJ1-1; TRBD1 agrees at 8 bases. Germline CDR1 MNHEY, CDR2 SMNVEV (reference sequence). The CDR3 has 13 residues. V trimming: 2 bases; J trimming: 6 bases; junction bases outside the gene matches: 2. CDR3 nucleotides: TGTGCCAGCAGTTTACAGGGGGCGGCTGAAGCTTTCTTT. Its protein product is CASSLQGAAEAFF.

This chain's CDR3 is CATIPPQGSGNTIYF. In nucleotides, the CDR3 is TGTGCCACCATACCCCCCCAGGGTAGTGGAAACACCATATATTTT. The chain combines TRBV28 with TRBJ1-3; maybe TRBD1 (5 bases). The CDR3 runs 15 residues. V was trimmed by 10 bases and J by 3 bases, leaving 19 bases between them. Germline CDR1 reads MDHEN; CDR2 reads SYDVKM. The full variable domain, with the rest looked up from reference TRBV28 and TRBJ1-3, is DVKVTQSSRYLVKRTGEKVFLECVQDMDHENMFWYRQDPGLGLRLIYFSYDVKMKEKGDIPEGYSVSREKKERFSLILESASTNQTSMYLCATIPPQGSGNTIYFGEGSWLTVV.

The chain combines TRBV5-1 with TRBJ1-1; the D gene is possibly TRBD1 (5 bases). Germline V gene sequence: CDR1 SGHRS, CDR2 YFSETQ. This CDR3 comprises 14 residues. The V end lost 0 bases, the J end lost 4 bases, and 10 bases lay between the germline ends. In DNA, the CDR3 is TGCGCCAGCAGCTTGGTGGGACTTCTCACTGAAGCTTTCTTT. It specifies CASSLVGLLTEAFF. The full variable domain, rest sourced from reference TRBV5-1 and TRBJ1-1, is KAGVTQTPRYLIKTRGQQVTLSCSPISGHRSVSWYQQTPGQGLQFLFEYFSETQRNKGNFPGRFSGRQFSNSRSEMNVSTLELGDSALYLCASSLVGLLTEAFFGQGTRLTVV.

This clone was found a few times. This chain connects TRBV6-5 to TRBJ2-1, with 7 bases matching TRBD1. Germline CDR1 is MNHEY and CDR2 is SVGAGI. V shed 6 bases and J 7 bases; nucleotides not matched to a gene: 6. The CDR3 length is 13 residues. The DNA for the CDR3 is TGTGCCAGCAGAGACAGGGATAGGAATGAGCAGTTCTTC. Its protein product is CASRDRDRNEQFF.

J is TRBJ1-1 and V is TRBV2, with D unresolved. The CDR3 spans 15 residues. In germline, CDR1 is SNHLY, CDR2 FYNNEI. Trimming took off 3 bases at V and 6 bases at J, with 17 bases between the two ends. The CDR3 loop is CASSESGRRVAEAFF. CDR3 in DNA: TGTGCCAGCAGTGAGAGTGGCCGGAGGGTAGCTGAAGCTTTCTTT. The full variable domain, its missing parts supplied by reference TRBV2 and TRBJ1-1, is EPEVTQTPSHQVTQMGQEVILRCVPISNHLYFYWYRQILGQKVEFLVSFYNNEISEKSEIFDDQFSVERPDGSNFTLKIRSTKLEDSAMYFCASSESGRRVAEAFFGQGTRLTVV.

V gene TRBV9 combines with J gene TRBJ1-4, with 7 bases that match TRBD1. Trimming took 0 bases from V and 0 from J; bases not matched to a gene: 5. This CDR3 is built from 17 residues. CDR1 and CDR2 from the germline V gene are SGDLS and YYNGEE. Here the CDR3 reads CASSVGPQGATNEKLFF. In nucleotides, the CDR3 is TGTGCCAGCAGCGTAGGTCCTCAGGGGGCAACTAATGAAAAACTGTTTTTT.

CDR3 sequence: CASSPGGGGYTF. In nucleotides, the CDR3 is TGTGCCAGCAGCCCCGGGGGAGGAGGCTACACCTTC. This chain joins TRBV7-9 and TRBJ1-2; weak D call: TRBD1 (5 bases). Per germline, CDR1 SEHNR and CDR2 FQNEAQ (reference sequence). V was clipped by 5 bases and J by 8 bases, with 12 bases between them. The CDR3 spans 12 residues.

This clone was seen a handful of times. V gene TRBV29-1 combines with J gene TRBJ2-2; D possibly corresponds to TRBD2 (5 bases). The CDR3 length is 14 residues. From germline, CDR1 is SQVTM and CDR2 ANQGSEA. Trimming pared 7 bases from V and 6 bases from J, leaving 18 bases between. Here the CDR3 reads CSAERALRPGELFF. CDR3 in DNA: TGCAGCGCAGAGAGGGCCCTACGACCCGGGGAGCTGTTTTTT.

The gene calls are TRBV5-6 and TRBJ2-3; 8 bases align to TRBD2. The germline V gene encodes CDR1 SGHDT and CDR2 YYEEEE. CDR3 length: 16 amino acids. V gave up 4 bases and J gave up 0 bases; unmatched junction bases: 7. The CDR3 is CASSHRLAGSTDTQYF. The CDR3 DNA reads as TGTGCCAGCAGCCACCGTTTAGCGGGAAGCACAGATACGCAGTATTTT.

This clone was detected once. This chain uses TRBV11-1 with TRBJ1-2; weak D call: TRBD1 (5 bases). Trimming removed 5 bases from V and 6 bases from J, with 13 bases in between. The CDR3 spans 13 residues. The germline gives CDR1 SGHAT, CDR2 FQDESV (reference sequence). CDR3 in DNA: TGTGCCAGCAGCCCCGGACACGGCCATGGCTACACCTTC. Its translation is CASSPGHGHGYTF.

This rearrangement joins TRBV19 to TRBJ1-4; a weak D match, TRBD1 (6 bases). The CDR3 has 14 amino acids. Germline values: CDR1 LNHDA, CDR2 SQIVND (reference sequence). Between the trimmed V and J ends, which lost 5 bases and 8 bases, there was a span of 15 bases. The CDR3 nucleotides are TGTGCCAGTAGTGCGTCACAGGGACGGGAAAAACTGTTTTTT. It yields the protein CASSASQGREKLFF.

This clone has just one count. The rearrangement links TRBV18 to TRBJ2-1, with D unclear. Trimming left V 0 bases short and J 14 bases short, with 14 bases between. Germline V CDR1 and CDR2: KGHSH, LQKENI. The CDR3 contains 13 residues. CDR3 residues: CASSPPTVLHEFF. CDR3 coding DNA: TGTGCCAGCTCACCACCTACAGTGCTACACGAGTTCTTC.

The V gene is TRBV7-3, the J gene TRBJ2-2, with 7 nucleotides matching TRBD2. CDR3 length equals 16 residues. CDR1 SGHTA and CDR2 FQGTGA come from the germline V gene. After removal of 5 bases from V and 3 bases from J, the junction contained 9 bases not matched to a gene. CDR3 region: CASSQTSVTYTGELFF. The CDR3 region has the DNA TGTGCCAGCAGCCAAACTAGCGTTACGTACACCGGGGAGCTGTTTTTT.

The rearrangement links TRBV6-8 to TRBJ2-7, with 8 bases fitting TRBD1. This CDR3 comprises 15 residues. V lost 5 bases and J lost 2; bases outside the gene matches: 8. CDR1 MNHGY and CDR2 SAAAGT come from the germline V gene. For the CDR3, the DNA is TGTGCCAGCAGTACCCGGGACAGGACCCCCTACGAGCAGTACTTC. This gives the protein CASSTRDRTPYEQYF.

The rearrangement joins TRBV6-5 to TRBJ1-5; D gene unclear. Germline V gene data show CDR1 as MNHEY and CDR2 as SVGAGI. Trimming took off 2 bases at V and 6 bases at J, with 5 bases between the two ends. This CDR3 contains 12 residues. In DNA form, the CDR3 reads TGTGCCAGCAGTTACGAGGGTCAGCCCCAGCATTTT. Translating gives CASSYEGQPQHF.

The chain links TRBV28 to TRBJ2-7; 9 bases align to TRBD1. Per germline, CDR1 MDHEN and CDR2 SYDVKM. Losses at the gene ends were 5 bases for V and 3 bases for J; bases not matched to a gene: 2. The CDR3 runs 13 residues. The CDR3 bases are TGTGCCAGCAGTCTGGACAGGGGCTACGAGCAGTACTTC. Translated, it gives CASSLDRGYEQYF.

The chain links TRBV2 to TRBJ1-2; a weak D match, TRBD1 (5 bases). Germline CDR1 reads SNHLY; CDR2 reads FYNNEI. Trimming took off 2 bases at V and 4 bases at J, with 14 bases between the two ends. This CDR3 comprises 15 residues. CDR3 DNA sequence: TGTGCCAGCAGTGAAAAAGTCAGGGATCTCTATGGCTACACCTTC. It encodes CASSEKVRDLYGYTF.

The V gene is TRBV5-1, the J gene TRBJ2-1; 11 bases map to TRBD1. Germline V gene lookup returns CDR1 SGHRS and CDR2 YFSETQ. The ends lost 1 base at V and 8 bases at J; junction bases unmatched: 5. The CDR3 spans 15 residues. The chain's CDR3 is CASSLYGQGADEQFF. For the CDR3, the DNA is TGCGCCAGCAGCTTGTACGGACAGGGGGCTGATGAGCAGTTCTTC.

The chain joins TRBV5-4 to TRBJ2-2; a possible D gene is TRBD2 (5 bases). Trimming left V 5 bases short and J 8 bases short, with 10 bases between. The germline gives CDR1 SGHNT, CDR2 YYREEE (reference sequence). The CDR3 contains 12 residues. CDR3 sequence reads: CASRQEAGELFF. In DNA, the CDR3 is TGTGCCAGCAGGCAGGAGGCGGGGGAGCTGTTTTTT.

The chain is built from TRBV7-8 and TRBJ1-1; D may be TRBD1 (5 bases). Trimming cost V 1 base and J 7 bases, with 13 bases left between them. The CDR3 has 14 amino acids. Germline V CDR1 and CDR2: SGHVS, FQNEAQ. CDR3 protein: CASSLERGGGEAFF. CDR3 nucleotide sequence: TGTGCCAGCAGCTTAGAACGCGGGGGGGGTGAAGCTTTCTTT. The full variable domain, with the rest looked up from reference TRBV7-8 and TRBJ1-1, is GAGVSQSPRYKVAKRGQDVALRCDPISGHVSLFWYQQALGQGPEFLTYFQNEAQLDKSGLPSDRFFAERPEGSVSTLKIQRTQQEDSAVYLCASSLERGGGEAFFGQGTRLTVV.

This clone was detected once. The V call is TRBV5-1, the J call TRBJ2-3; TRBD2 aligns across 7 bases. Germline CDR1 is SGHRS and CDR2 is YFSETQ. This CDR3 has 16 amino acids. V was clipped by 4 bases and J by 1 base; unmatched bases: 9. As DNA, the CDR3 is TGCGCCAGCAGCGGAGGACTAGGGGCAGGCACAGATACGCAGTATTTT. Its translation: CASSGGLGAGTDTQYF. The whole variable domain, filled in from reference TRBV5-1 and TRBJ2-3, reads KAGVTQTPRYLIKTRGQQVTLSCSPISGHRSVSWYQQTPGQGLQFLFEYFSETQRNKGNFPGRFSGRQFSNSRSEMNVSTLELGDSALYLCASSGGLGAGTDTQYFGPGTRLTVL.

The CDR3 reads CASSQVKHGGSSYNEQFF. DNA for the CDR3: TGTGCCAGCAGCCAAGTGAAGCACGGCGGAAGCTCCTACAATGAGCAGTTCTTC. The chain joins TRBV4-2 to TRBJ2-1; D not certain. Germline V lookup: CDR1 LGHNA, CDR2 YNFKEQ. With 1 base removed from V and 0 bases from J, the gap between germline ends came to 16 bases. The CDR3 is made up of 18 amino acids.

The chain recombines TRBV14 with TRBJ2-7, with a tentative D call TRBD2 (5 bases). This CDR3 comprises 14 residues. Trimming took 8 bases from V and 2 from J, leaving 16 bases between them. Germline CDR1 and CDR2: SGHDN and FVKESK. CDR3: CASREGPGTYEQYF. CDR3 bases: TGTGCCAGCCGCGAGGGTCCGGGGACCTACGAGCAGTACTTC. Combining the CDR3 with reference TRBV14 and TRBJ2-7 gives the whole variable domain EAGVTQFPSHSVIEKGQTVTLRCDPISGHDNLYWYRRVMGKEIKFLLHFVKESKQDESGMPNNRFLAERTGGTYSTLKVQPAELEDSGVYFCASREGPGTYEQYFGPGTRLTVT.

The V gene is TRBV9, the J gene TRBJ1-3; possible D gene TRBD1, 6 bases. Trimming shortened V by 1 base and J by 4 bases, and 15 bases separated the two germline ends. The CDR3 consists of 16 residues. Germline assignment: CDR1 SGDLS and CDR2 YYNGEE. The CDR3, as DNA: TGTGCCAGCAGCGTATTCTTCGGGGGGCGAGGAAACACCATATATTTT. This gives the protein CASSVFFGGRGNTIYF.

Only one count was recorded for this clone. The V and J genes are TRBV10-3 and TRBJ1-2, with 9 positions matching TRBD1. Germline trimming cut 6 bases from V and 7 bases from J; bases unmatched to any gene: 9. The CDR3 is 14 residues long. Germline assignment: CDR1 ENHRY and CDR2 SYGVKD. The CDR3 region has the DNA TGTGCCATCAGCTTGGGACAGGGTGGCTCTGGCTACACCTTC. It translates to CAISLGQGGSGYTF.

This chain connects TRBV19 to TRBJ2-2; TRBD2 is a possible D gene (7 bases). V lost 5 bases to trimming and J lost 1 base, with 11 bases between them. There are 15 residues in the CDR3. Germline CDR1 reads LNHDA; CDR2 reads SQIVND (reference sequence). The CDR3 reads CASSWGGLNTGELFF. The CDR3 nucleotides read TGTGCCAGTAGTTGGGGGGGCTTGAACACCGGGGAGCTGTTTTTT.

This chain connects TRBV2 to TRBJ1-1; 10 bases are shared with TRBD1. J was trimmed by 8 bases and V by 6 bases; bases with no gene match: 9. Germline CDR1 and CDR2: SNHLY and FYNNEI. The CDR3 is 14 amino acids. The DNA for the CDR3 is TGTGCCAGCAGCTTAGACAGGGGGCATAGAGAAGCTTTCTTT. It encodes CASSLDRGHREAFF.

As regards this clone: Different DNA sequences within this sample yield the same CDR3. The gene calls are TRBV6-1 and TRBJ1-2, with D uncertain. This CDR3 comprises 13 residues. Trimming removed 1 base from V and 5 bases from J, with 8 bases in between. Germline-derived CDR1 and CDR2 are MNHNS and SASEGT. The CDR3 loop is CASSEGARYGYTF. CDR3 nucleotide sequence: TGTGCCAGCAGTGAAGGGGCGAGATATGGCTACACCTTC.